The T cell receptor (beta chain) under discussion was sequenced for a study of radiotherapy plus CTLA-4 blockade in lung cancer. The CDR3 spans 13 residues. The germline CDR1 and CDR2 sequences are SNHLY and FYNNEI. V lost 6 bases to trimming and J lost 8 bases; unmatched junction nucleotides: 6. Data came from immunoSEQ multiplex PCR; TCRdb stores just in-frame clones and leaves some out. Among about 80,000 clones listed, 60% to 85% were seen once. Sequences were derived from peripheral blood, sampled from a patient treated with radiotherapy plus ipilimumab. The chain links TRBV2 to TRBJ1-4; 7 nucleotides match TRBD1. This TCR was recovered from a human donor with non-small cell lung cancer whose response to radiotherapy plus ipilimumab could not be evaluated. Some clones in this sample may be carry-over from other donors' samples. This CDR3 is CASSRGRQEKLFF. For the CDR3, the DNA is TGTGCCAGCAGCAGGGGGAGACAGGAAAAACTGTTTTTT.